This TCR beta chain was recorded in a study of OX40 agonist ivuxolimab in advanced cancers. Background on the whole study: Ivuxolimab was a fully human IgG2 agonistic monoclonal antibody targeting the costimulatory receptor OX40 (CD134). Intravenous ivuxolimab was administered to patients every 2 weeks at six dose levels: 0.01, 0.1, 0.3, 1.5, 3 and 10 mg/kg. Among the roughly 52 dose-escalation patients, roughly 20 had hepatocellular carcinoma, approximately 15 melanoma, 9 renal cell carcinoma and 9 head and neck cancer. The dose-escalation cohort was about 86% male with a mean age of roughly 60 years, ranging from roughly 23 to 90. Prior anti-PD-1, anti-PD-L1 or anti-CTLA-4 therapy was permitted, and about 40% of dose-escalation patients had received checkpoint inhibitors. Partial responses occurred in three dose-escalation patients, of whom one had hepatocellular carcinoma and two had cutaneous melanoma. Peripheral TCRbeta sequencing was intended to test whether TCR sequence diversity was altered and clonal T-cell expansion was caused by ivuxolimab. The paper reports the monotherapy dose-escalation portion (N ≈ 50 patients) of the phase I ivuxolimab trial.

For sequencing of the TCRbeta CDR3 region, genomic DNA was extracted from the sorted cells. The immunoSEQ Assay was used to sequence the TCRbeta CDR3 regions. Held by TCRdb, this immuneACCESS table contains in-frame sequences only and omits some clones. Under half of the omission traces to an unresolved V gene where checked; the cause of the rest is unknown. For this sample there are about 31,000 clones; approximately 87% appear just once. Together, the top ten hold approximately 31% of the sample. The trial excluded patients who had a history of autoimmune disease or who were on systemic immunosuppression. Peripheral blood for TCR sequencing was collected from all dose cohorts at baseline, on cycle 4 day 1, and on cycle 7 day 1. The samples were taken from a phase I, first-in-human, multicenter, open-label dose-escalation trial of ivuxolimab. Adults with locally advanced or metastatic melanoma, renal cell carcinoma, hepatocellular carcinoma or head and neck squamous cell carcinoma were enrolled in the trial. Before TCR sequencing, CD4+ T cells and CD8+ T cells from peripheral blood were sorted into separate populations.

A remark on this clone: Its specific antigen is unknown. No base-level quality is on record; no much larger clone is a single base apart.

Ends trimmed: V by 8 bases, J by 3 bases; bases unmatched to a gene: 7. CDR1 and CDR2 are drawn from the germline V gene: SNHLY, FYNNEI. Including cysteine and phenylalanine, the CDR3 has 14 amino acids. The only DNA kept is the CDR3, 42 bases in frame from the first base. Summary of the overall study and its limitations: At doses of 0.1 to 3.0 mg/kg, clonal expansion of both CD4+ and CD8+ T cells in blood was seen between baseline and week 6. After ivuxolimab, more expanded clones were found on average in CD8+ T cells than in CD4+ T cells. Partial responders in the 0.1-3.0 mg/kg groups had among the lowest normalized peripheral clonal expansion, especially among CD8+ T cells. Low levels of normalized T-cell clonal expansion were also shown by some nonresponding patients. The antigen specificity of the clonally expanded peripheral T cells was not determined.

The sequence links TRBV2 to TRBJ2-1, with TRBD1 matching 7 junction bases. This sequence originates from an adult with an advanced solid tumor such as melanoma, head and neck, liver or kidney cancer. Specimen: CD4+ or CD8+ T cells sorted from blood, collected in a trial of the OX40 agonist ivuxolimab. CDR3 protein: CASVGTVGYNEQFF. The sequenced DNA: TGTGCCAGCGTCGGGACAGTTGGCTACAATGAGCAGTTCTTC.